These 20 T cell receptor beta chains were sequenced from one sample in a study of beta chain features in type 1 diabetes. These receptors' antigens are unknown. Every bit of the isolated RNA underwent reverse transcription, so sequencing read expressed TCRB transcripts. Here immunoSEQ multiplex PCR was the method, and the copy in TCRdb shows in-frame clones only, minus some. This sample has 300,000 or so clones, with over 11% found just once. The study's findings and limits: Across all four CD4+ subsets, people with type 1 diabetes showed modestly shorter TCRB CDR3s.

Material: naive CD4+ T cells from blood. The receptors derive from a man aged 25 to 45 with type 1 diabetes.

This chain connects TRBV10-3 to TRBJ2-1; 8 positions match TRBD1. This CDR3 spans 15 amino acids. After removal of 6 bases from V and 1 base from J, the junction contained 5 bases not matched to a gene. Germline V CDR1 and CDR2: ENHRY, SYGVKD. The CDR3 loop reads CAIRPGQESYNEQFF. The CDR3 DNA reads as TGTGCCATCAGGCCGGGACAGGAATCCTACAATGAGCAGTTCTTC.

In its sample, this clone was seen a few times. The CDR3, as DNA: TGTGCCTGGAGGCCCCGGACAGGGGAAAACACCATATATTTT. Its translation: CAWRPRTGENTIYF. The chain links TRBV30 to TRBJ1-3, with 9 positions matching TRBD1. J lost 6 bases, V lost 3 bases, and 6 bases had no gene match. The germline V gene encodes CDR1 GTSNPN and CDR2 SVGIG (reference sequence). This CDR3 is built from 14 residues.

This clone was counted between two and nine times. The rearrangement uses TRBV7-2 and TRBJ1-3; 8 nucleotides match TRBD1. Trimming cost V 1 base and J 2 bases; bases outside gene matches: 4. Germline CDR1 SGHTA, CDR2 FQGNSA. The CDR3 runs 16 residues. The CDR3 loop is CASSLVGTGAGNTIYF. Here the CDR3 DNA reads TGTGCCAGCAGCTTAGTAGGGACAGGTGCTGGAAACACCATATATTTT. Supplemented by reference TRBV7-2 and TRBJ1-3, the full variable domain reads GAGVSQSPSNKVTEKGKDVELRCDPISGHTALYWYRQSLGQGLEFLIYFQGNSAPDKSGLPSDRFSAERTGGSVSTLTIQRTQQEDSAVYLCASSLVGTGAGNTIYFGEGSWLTVV.

This clone has only a few counts. The J gene is TRBJ2-1, the V gene TRBV5-4; 7 nucleotides line up with TRBD1. The CDR3 totals 15 residues. With 4 bases clipped from V and 2 bases from J, the junction kept 6 bases outside the gene matches. CDR1 and CDR2 (germline): SGHNT, YYREEE (reference sequence). The CDR3 is CASSITGAAYNEQFF. For the CDR3, the DNA is TGTGCCAGCAGCATCACAGGGGCCGCCTACAATGAGCAGTTCTTC. The full variable domain, its missing parts supplied by reference TRBV5-4 and TRBJ2-1, is ETGVTQSPTHLIKTRGQQVTLRCSSQSGHNTVSWYQQALGQGPQFIFQYYREEENGRGNFPPRFSGLQFPNYSSELNVNALELDDSALYLCASSITGAAYNEQFFGPGTRLTVL.

The chain uses TRBV27 and TRBJ2-7; TRBD1 agrees at 8 bases. The CDR3 length is 13 residues. Per the germline V gene, CDR1 is MNHEY and CDR2 is SMNVEV (reference sequence). The junction had 3 bases not matched to a gene; V was cut back by 5 bases and J by 3 bases. The CDR3 spells CASSLGTGYEQYF. The CDR3 coding sequence is TGTGCCAGCAGTCTCGGGACAGGCTACGAGCAGTACTTC.

In its sample, this clone was seen a few times. CDR3 nucleotides: TGTGCCAGCAGCCAAGTAGATAGCGGGTCTTACAATGAGCAGTTCTTC. Amino acid sequence: CASSQVDSGSYNEQFF. This chain joins TRBV4-2 and TRBJ2-1, with 7 bases matching TRBD2. The junction had 7 bases not matched to a gene; V was cut back by 1 base and J by 4 bases. The length of the CDR3 is 16 residues. Germline values: CDR1 LGHNA, CDR2 YNFKEQ.

V is TRBV4-3 and J is TRBJ2-1; 9 bases are shared with TRBD1. The V gene end was trimmed by 2 bases and the J gene end by 4 bases; junction bases not matched to a gene: 3. The CDR3 loop spans 15 amino acids. Germline loops: CDR1 LGHNA, CDR2 YSLEER. This chain's CDR3 is CASSQTGGAYNEQFF. The CDR3 region has the DNA TGCGCCAGCAGCCAAACAGGGGGCGCGTACAATGAGCAGTTCTTC.

In its sample, this clone was seen a few times. The V and J genes are TRBV18 and TRBJ1-1, with TRBD1 matching 7 bases. Germline values: CDR1 KGHSH, CDR2 LQKENI. The CDR3 is 13 residues long. With V trimmed by 4 bases and J by 5 bases, 4 bases remained unmatched. CDR3 sequence (DNA): TGTGCCAGCTCACAGGGGGCGTTGACTGAAGCTTTCTTT. Amino acids: CASSQGALTEAFF.

V gene TRBV4-3 combines with J gene TRBJ2-3; 7 positions agree with TRBD2. CDR3 length equals 18 residues. The germline CDR1 and CDR2 sequences are LGHNA and YSLEER. Germline trimming cut 1 base from V and 2 bases from J; bases unmatched to any gene: 12. The CDR3 DNA follows: TGCGCCAGCAGCCAAGCTCCCCCCGCTAGCGGTAACACAGATACGCAGTATTTT. It encodes CASSQAPPASGNTDTQYF.

This rearrangement joins TRBV11-2 to TRBJ2-2; 11 bases are a match to TRBD2. This CDR3 comprises 16 residues. The germline CDR1 and CDR2 sequences are SGHAT and FQNNGV. Unmatched junction bases numbered 4, after V lost 5 bases and J lost 2 bases. This CDR3 reads CASSLGLAENTGELFF. The CDR3 region has the DNA TGTGCCAGCAGCCTGGGACTAGCGGAAAACACCGGGGAGCTGTTTTTT.

This clone was found a few times. Other DNA sequences of this sample code for an identical CDR3. The chain uses TRBV5-1 and TRBJ2-7; D is possibly TRBD2 (6 bases). The CDR3 covers 15 residues. Trimming shortened V by 0 bases and J by 3 bases, and 13 bases separated the two germline ends. Germline CDR1 and CDR2: SGHRS and YFSETQ. The CDR3 here is CASSLGGTASYEQYF. The CDR3 nucleotides read TGCGCCAGCAGCTTGGGCGGGACGGCGAGCTACGAGCAGTACTTC.

This clone turned up a few times. Relative to the germline gene, one junction end is altered; a read error may explain this. J is TRBJ2-7 and V is TRBV5-4; no firm D call. Germline CDR1 reads SGHNT; CDR2 reads YYREEE (reference sequence). This CDR3 is 12 amino acids long. CDR3 protein: CASSSLTPRLHF. The DNA of the CDR3 is TGTGCCAGCAGCTCACTTACGCCCCGCCTACACTTC.

This rearrangement joins TRBV11-2 to TRBJ2-2; 8 bases agree with TRBD1. CDR1 and CDR2 from the germline V gene are SGHAT and FQNNGV. The CDR3 is made up of 18 amino acids. The V and J ends lost 5 bases and 3 bases, in that order; junction bases with no gene match: 14. The CDR3 region has the DNA TGTGCCAGCAGCCGGCCAGAATGGACAGGGTTAGACACCGGGGAGCTGTTTTTT. Translated, it gives CASSRPEWTGLDTGELFF.

This clone was recorded a few times. The V gene is TRBV4-3, the J gene TRBJ2-3; 11 nucleotides match TRBD2. J lost 6 bases, V lost 0 bases, and 5 bases had no gene match. CDR1 is LGHNA, CDR2 YSLEER, per germline. The CDR3 consists of 16 residues. The CDR3 loop reads CASSQELAGGRDTQYF. For the CDR3, the DNA is TGCGCCAGCAGCCAAGAGCTAGCGGGAGGAAGGGATACGCAGTATTTT.

There are many counts of this clone. CDR3: CASSQEAWSEQYF. Written as DNA, the CDR3 is TGCGCCAGCAGCCAAGAAGCGTGGAGCGAGCAGTACTTC. This chain links TRBV4-3 with TRBJ2-7; D unclear. From germline, CDR1 is LGHNA and CDR2 YSLEER. This CDR3 is 13 amino acids long. Deletions cut 0 bases from V and 6 bases from J, with 9 bases between.

This clone showed up just a few times. This chain connects TRBV4-2 to TRBJ1-1, with D perhaps matching TRBD1 (6 bases). This CDR3 is 16 amino acids long. Germline V gene lookup returns CDR1 LGHNA and CDR2 YNFKEQ. With 2 bases removed from V and 0 bases from J, the gap between germline ends came to 13 bases. The CDR3: CASSQLPTGVNTEAFF. Written as DNA, the CDR3 is TGTGCCAGCAGCCAACTGCCGACAGGCGTGAACACTGAAGCTTTCTTT.

The gene calls are TRBV9 and TRBJ2-7; 10 nucleotides align to TRBD2. Germline CDR1 SGDLS, CDR2 YYNGEE. Germline trimming cut 2 bases from V and 7 bases from J; bases unmatched to any gene: 9. There are 15 residues in the CDR3. The CDR3 region has the DNA TGTGCCAGCAGCGTTTTAGGGACTAGCGCCACAGAGCAGTACTTC. As protein: CASSVLGTSATEQYF.

The chain links TRBV7-3 to TRBJ2-2, with 7 bases lining up with TRBD2. There are 16 residues in the CDR3. Germline V gives CDR1 SGHTA, CDR2 FQGTGA. With V trimmed by 1 base and J by 6 bases, 8 bases remained unmatched. The DNA of the CDR3 is TGTGCCAGCAGCTTAAAGTGGGAGGGTCGGGCCGGGGAGCTGTTTTTT. This codes for CASSLKWEGRAGELFF. Using reference TRBV7-3 and TRBJ2-2 for the parts outside the CDR3, the full variable domain is GAGVSQTPSNKVTEKGKYVELRCDPISGHTALYWYRQSLGQGPEFLIYFQGTGAADDSGLPNDRFFAVRPEGSVSTLKIQRTERGDSAVYLCASSLKWEGRAGELFFGEGSRLTVL.

The V call is TRBV2, the J call TRBJ1-1; D possibly corresponds to TRBD1 (5 bases). Trimming took off 8 bases at V and 0 bases at J, with 10 bases between the two ends. CDR3 length: 13 residues. Germline lookup yields CDR1 SNHLY and CDR2 FYNNEI. In DNA, the CDR3 is TGTGCCAGCTCCAAGGACATGAACACTGAAGCTTTCTTT. Protein: CASSKDMNTEAFF.

This clone was detected a few times. The V gene is TRBV9, the J gene TRBJ2-2; 8 bases line up with TRBD2. V lost 4 bases, J lost 2 bases, and 4 bases stayed unmatched. Germline CDR1 SGDLS, CDR2 YYNGEE. The CDR3 spans 15 residues. The CDR3 DNA is TGTGCCAGCAGCCGAGCGGGAGCAAACACCGGGGAGCTGTTTTTT. This translates into CASSRAGANTGELFF.